These T cell receptor beta chains were read from a single sample in a study of blood T cell repertoires in COVID-19. Clones were sequenced by immunoSEQ multiplex PCR, and TCRdb holds only the in-frame ones, with some missing. Found here are about 270,000 clones, less than 85% of them singletons; the top ten hold approximately 3.1%. Sequences were obtained from peripheral blood. Every receptor here comes from a woman aged 18-30 years with acute or convalescent COVID-19. Each CDR3 is given with its conserved first and last residue. D genes are given only for firm matches. Clone size appears in some rows only: once, few, many, or a class for an expanded clone.

d_gene	abundance	v_gene	j_gene	CDR3nt	CDR3aa
.	.	TRBV28	TRBJ1-6	TGTGCCAGCAGTTTCCCTCGACAGGAAGGGATTATTACTAATAATTCACCCCTCCACTTT	CASSFPRQEGIITNNSPLHF
TRBD2	.	TRBV5-1	TRBJ2-5	TGCGCCAGCAGCTTAGGACTAGCGGGAGGAAGGGAGACCCAGTACTTC	CASSLGLAGGRETQYF
TRBD2	.	TRBV7-3	TRBJ2-7	TGTGCCAGCGCTCTAGCGGGAGGGCACTCCTACGAGCAGTACTTC	CASALAGGHSYEQYF
.	.	TRBV6-2/TRBV6-3	TRBJ2-1	TGTGCCAGCAGTTATTCCAGTCCCTACAATGAGCAGTTCTTC	CASSYSSPYNEQFF
.	.	TRBV19	TRBJ1-1	TGTGCCAGTACCTCGGGCAGGGTGAGTTTCGACACTGAAGCTTTCTTT	CASTSGRVSFDTEAFF
TRBD2	.	TRBV7-9	TRBJ2-3	TGTGCCAGCAGCCAGGGACTAGCGGCTAGCACAGATACGCAGTATTTT	CASSQGLAASTDTQYF
TRBD2	.	TRBV3-1/TRBV3-2	TRBJ2-1	TGTGCCAGCAGCCAAGAGTCCGGAGGGACTAGCAATGAGCAGTTCTTC	CASSQESGGTSNEQFF
.	.	TRBV6-6	TRBJ2-7	TGTGCCAGCAGTTACGGGCTAACCGGCTACGAGCAGTACTTC	CASSYGLTGYEQYF
TRBD1	.	TRBV18	TRBJ2-3	TGTGCCAGCTCACCACCGGGACAGGGAAGGGTTACAGATACGCAGTATTTT	CASSPPGQGRVTDTQYF
.	once	TRBV5-6	TRBJ1-4	TGTGCCAGCAGCTTGTTTGGGCTAAATGAAAAACTGTTTTTT	CASSLFGLNEKLFF
.	.	TRBV5-1	TRBJ2-5	TGCGCCAGCAGCTTGAACAGCCAAGAGACCCAGTACTTC	CASSLNSQETQYF
TRBD2	few	TRBV30	TRBJ2-7	TGTGCCGGTTCAAGCGGGGTTGGCTCCTACGAGCAGTACTTC	CAGSSGVGSYEQYF
TRBD2	.	TRBV27	TRBJ2-2	TGTGCCAGCAGTGTTAGCGGGAGGAACACCGGGGAGCTGTTTTTT	CASSVSGRNTGELFF
TRBD1	.	TRBV6-6	TRBJ2-7	TGTGCCAGCAGGCGTATGGGACAGGGAGACGAGCAGTACTTC	CASRRMGQGDEQYF
.	.	TRBV4-3	TRBJ2-1	TGCGCCAGCAGCCCGAAATTAACCTCCGGGACATTGTACAATGAGCAGTTCTTC	CASSPKLTSGTLYNEQFF
TRBD1	.	TRBV5-1	TRBJ2-7	TGCGCCAGCAGCTCCGGACAGGGGGCCCTCGAGCAGTACTTC	CASSSGQGALEQYF
.	.	TRBV5-1	TRBJ2-5	TGCGCCAGCAGCTTGGCCCTGGCGGGTTATCGGGAGACCCAGTACTTC	CASSLALAGYRETQYF
.	.	TRBV19	TRBJ2-7	TGTGCCAGTAGCCGGCAGGGGATCCACGAGCAGTACTTC	CASSRQGIHEQYF
TRBD2	.	TRBV5-4	TRBJ2-3	TGTGCCAGCAGCTTGGTGTCTAGCGGGGTGATTAGCACAGATACGCAGTATTTT	CASSLVSSGVISTDTQYF
.	.	TRBV28	TRBJ2-1	TGTGCCAGCAGCTATCAGGGGTATGAGCAGTTCTTC	CASSYQGYEQFF
.	few	TRBV29-1	TRBJ1-2	TGCAGCGCCGAATCCGACAGGAACTATGGCTACACCTTC	CSAESDRNYGYTF
TRBD1	.	TRBV4-2	TRBJ1-1	TGTGCCAGCAGCCGTGAACAGGGGGAGACTGAAGCTTTCTTT	CASSREQGETEAFF
TRBD2	few	TRBV5-6	TRBJ2-2	TGTGCCAGCAGGCTACTAGCGGGAGTTGCGAACACCGGGGAGCTGTTTTTT	CASRLLAGVANTGELFF
.	many	TRBV2	TRBJ1-1	TGTGCCAGCAGCAAAGGACAGATCGGGAACACTGAAGCTTTCTTT	CASSKGQIGNTEAFF
.	few	TRBV20-1	TRBJ2-1	TGCAGTGCTAGTCGGGTCAGGGTAGGCGATGAGCAGTTCTTC	CSASRVRVGDEQFF
TRBD1	.	TRBV2	TRBJ1-1	TGTGCCAGCAGTGAAGTGGCGGGGACAGTGGCTGAAGCTTTCTTT	CASSEVAGTVAEAFF
TRBD1	.	TRBV10-2	TRBJ2-1	TGCGCCAGCAGTGCCCGGGACAGGGGGGACAATGAGCAGTTCTTC	CASSARDRGDNEQFF
TRBD1	.	TRBV29-1	TRBJ2-7	TGCAGCGTTGAAGAGTCCGGGACAGGGGAACTCTACGAGCAGTACTTC	CSVEESGTGELYEQYF
.	.	TRBV5-1	TRBJ2-5	TGCGCCAGCAGCTTTAGGGCCCGACAGGCACAAGAGACCCAGTACTTC	CASSFRARQAQETQYF
TRBD2	.	TRBV9	TRBJ2-7	TGTGCCAGCAGCGTAGGATGGACTAGCGGGGCCTACGAGCAGTACTTC	CASSVGWTSGAYEQYF
.	.	TRBV5-1	TRBJ2-1	TGCGCCAGCAGCACCGGGACCTACAATGAGCAGTTCTTC	CASSTGTYNEQFF
TRBD1	few	TRBV3-1/TRBV3-2	TRBJ1-3	TGTGCCAGCAGCCGAGGACAGGGGGCGAAGGGAAACACCATATATTTT	CASSRGQGAKGNTIYF
TRBD2	once	TRBV5-1	TRBJ2-5	TGCGCCAGCAGCCCAGGACGGACTAGCGGGGGATTACTACAAGAGACCCAGTACTTC	CASSPGRTSGGLLQETQYF
TRBD2	once	TRBV4-3	TRBJ2-1	TGCGCCAGCAGCCAAGATTGGCGGGGGAGCTCCTACAATGAGCAGTTCTTC	CASSQDWRGSSYNEQFF
TRBD1	few	TRBV27	TRBJ2-7	TGTGCCAGCAGTGCCCAACAGGGGGCGATCCTGGACGAGCAGTACTTC	CASSAQQGAILDEQYF
TRBD2	.	TRBV7-8	TRBJ2-7	TGTGCCAGCAGCCCCTGGGGGGGTGGGATTTGGGAGCAGTACTTC	CASSPWGGGIWEQYF
TRBD2	.	TRBV18	TRBJ2-7	TGTGCCAGCTCACTCGGACTAGCGGGCAACTCCTACGAGCAGTACTTC	CASSLGLAGNSYEQYF
.	few	TRBV4-3	TRBJ1-4	TGCGCCAGCAGCCAAGTTAGAGGGGGAACTAATGAAAAACTGTTTTTT	CASSQVRGGTNEKLFF
TRBD1	.	TRBV12-3/TRBV12-4	TRBJ2-5	TGTGCCAGCAGCTGGGACAGGGCAGAGACCCAGTACTTC	CASSWDRAETQYF
TRBD1	.	TRBV24-1	TRBJ1-1	TGTGCCACCAGTGACCCGACAGGGGGCACTGAAGCTTTCTTT	CATSDPTGGTEAFF
.	.	TRBV10-3	TRBJ1-6	TGTGCCATCAGTGGGCAGAATCCCCCCAATTCACCCCTCCACTTT	CAISGQNPPNSPLHF
.	.	TRBV7-2	TRBJ1-5	TGTGCCAGCAGTTTTCGCGGGGGGAGGGGGAGAGGTCAGCCCCAGCATTTT	CASSFRGGRGRGQPQHF